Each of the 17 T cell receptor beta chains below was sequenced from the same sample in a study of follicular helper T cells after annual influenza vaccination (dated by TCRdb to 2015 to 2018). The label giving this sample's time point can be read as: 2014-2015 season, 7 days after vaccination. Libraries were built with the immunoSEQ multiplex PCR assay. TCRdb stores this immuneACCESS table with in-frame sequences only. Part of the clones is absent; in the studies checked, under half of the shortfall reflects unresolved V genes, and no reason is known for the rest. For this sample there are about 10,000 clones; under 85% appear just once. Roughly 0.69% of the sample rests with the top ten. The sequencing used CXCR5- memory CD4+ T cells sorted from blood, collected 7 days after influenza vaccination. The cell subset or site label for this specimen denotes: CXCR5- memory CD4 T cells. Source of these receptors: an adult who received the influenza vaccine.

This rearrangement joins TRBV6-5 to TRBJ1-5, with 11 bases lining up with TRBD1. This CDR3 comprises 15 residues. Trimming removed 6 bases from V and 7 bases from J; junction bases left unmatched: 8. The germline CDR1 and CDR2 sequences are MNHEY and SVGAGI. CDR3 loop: CASSRGQGAYQPQHF. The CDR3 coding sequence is TGTGCCAGCAGCCGCGGACAGGGGGCATACCAGCCCCAGCATTTT.

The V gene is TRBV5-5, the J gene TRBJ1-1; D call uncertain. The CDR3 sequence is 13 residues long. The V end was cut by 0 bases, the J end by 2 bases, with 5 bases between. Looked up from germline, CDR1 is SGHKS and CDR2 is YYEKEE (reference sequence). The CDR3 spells CASSLEPNTEAFF. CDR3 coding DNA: TGTGCCAGCAGCTTGGAGCCTAACACTGAAGCTTTCTTT. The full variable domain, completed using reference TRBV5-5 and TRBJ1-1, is DAGVTQSPTHLIKTRGQQVTLRCSPISGHKSVSWYQQVLGQGPQFIFQYYEKEERGRGNFPDRFSARQFPNYSSELNVNALLLGDSALYLCASSLEPNTEAFFGQGTRLTVV.

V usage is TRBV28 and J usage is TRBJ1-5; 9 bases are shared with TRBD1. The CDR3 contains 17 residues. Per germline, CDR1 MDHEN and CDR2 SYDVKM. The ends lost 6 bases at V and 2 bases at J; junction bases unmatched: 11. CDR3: CASRSTGGARGNQPQHF. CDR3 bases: TGTGCCAGCAGGTCTACAGGGGGCGCGCGGGGCAATCAGCCCCAGCATTTT.

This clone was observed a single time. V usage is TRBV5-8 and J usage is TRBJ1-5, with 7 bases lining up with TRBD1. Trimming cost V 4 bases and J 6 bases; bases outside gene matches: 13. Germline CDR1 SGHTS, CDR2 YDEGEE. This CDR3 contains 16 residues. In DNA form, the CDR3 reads TGTGCCAGCAGCAAAAGGACGGTGACAGGGAGTCAGCCCCAGCATTTT. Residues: CASSKRTVTGSQPQHF.

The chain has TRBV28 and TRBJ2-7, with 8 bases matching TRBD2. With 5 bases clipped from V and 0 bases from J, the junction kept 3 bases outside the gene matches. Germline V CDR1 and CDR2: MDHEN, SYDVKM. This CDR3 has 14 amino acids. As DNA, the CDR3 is TGTGCCAGCAGTAATAGCGGGGACTCCTACGAGCAGTACTTC. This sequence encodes CASSNSGDSYEQYF.

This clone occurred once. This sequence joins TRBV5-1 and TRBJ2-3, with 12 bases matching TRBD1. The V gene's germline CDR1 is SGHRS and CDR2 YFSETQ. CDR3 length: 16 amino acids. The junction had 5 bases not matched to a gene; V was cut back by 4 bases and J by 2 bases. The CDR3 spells CASSAGTGGSTDTQYF. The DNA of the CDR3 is TGCGCCAGCAGCGCCGGGACAGGGGGCTCCACAGATACGCAGTATTTT.

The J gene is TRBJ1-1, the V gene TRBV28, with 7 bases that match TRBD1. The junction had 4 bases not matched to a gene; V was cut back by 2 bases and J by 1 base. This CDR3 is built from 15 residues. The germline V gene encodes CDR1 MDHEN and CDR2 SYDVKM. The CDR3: CASSLLTGANTEAFF. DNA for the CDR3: TGTGCCAGCAGTTTACTCACAGGGGCGAACACTGAAGCTTTCTTT.

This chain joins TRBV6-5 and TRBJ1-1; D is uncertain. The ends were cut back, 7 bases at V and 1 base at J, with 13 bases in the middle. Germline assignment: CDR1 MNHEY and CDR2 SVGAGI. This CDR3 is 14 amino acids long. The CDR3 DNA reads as TGTGCCAGCACCAAGGGTCTTCGGAACACTGAAGCTTTCTTT. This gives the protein CASTKGLRNTEAFF.

Here the CDR3 reads CASSLASQDTQYF. CDR3 DNA: TGTGCCAGCAGCTTAGCCTCCCAAGATACGCAGTATTTT. The chain employs TRBV11-3 and TRBJ2-3; D remains ambiguous. The V gene's germline CDR1 is SGHNT and CDR2 YENEEA. The germline V and J ends were trimmed by 1 base and 5 bases, with 7 bases remaining between them. The CDR3 contains 13 residues.

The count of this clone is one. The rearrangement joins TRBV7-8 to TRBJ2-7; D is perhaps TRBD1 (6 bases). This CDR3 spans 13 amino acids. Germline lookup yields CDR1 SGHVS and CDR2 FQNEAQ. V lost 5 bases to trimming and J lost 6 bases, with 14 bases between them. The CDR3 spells CASSLQGSSEQYF. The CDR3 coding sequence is TGTGCCAGCAGCCTTCAGGGGTCTAGCGAGCAGTACTTC.

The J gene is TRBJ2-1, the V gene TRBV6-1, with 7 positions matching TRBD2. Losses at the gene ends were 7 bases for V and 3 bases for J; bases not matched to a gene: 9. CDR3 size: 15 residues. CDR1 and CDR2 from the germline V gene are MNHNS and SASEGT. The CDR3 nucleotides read TGTGCCAGCACCACGGGGCGGGAGCTCTACAATGAGCAGTTCTTC. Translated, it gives CASTTGRELYNEQFF.

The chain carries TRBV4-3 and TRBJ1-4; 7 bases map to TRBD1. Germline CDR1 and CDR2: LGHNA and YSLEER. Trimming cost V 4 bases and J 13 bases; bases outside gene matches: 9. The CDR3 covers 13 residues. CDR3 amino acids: CASSPEQGVRLFF. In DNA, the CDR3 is TGCGCCAGCAGCCCTGAGCAGGGGGTGAGACTGTTTTTT.

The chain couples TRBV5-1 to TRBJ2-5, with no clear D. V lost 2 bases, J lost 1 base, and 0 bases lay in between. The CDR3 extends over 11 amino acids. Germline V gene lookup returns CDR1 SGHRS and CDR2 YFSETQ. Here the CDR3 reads CASSFQETQYF. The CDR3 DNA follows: TGCGCCAGCAGCTTCCAAGAGACCCAGTACTTC.

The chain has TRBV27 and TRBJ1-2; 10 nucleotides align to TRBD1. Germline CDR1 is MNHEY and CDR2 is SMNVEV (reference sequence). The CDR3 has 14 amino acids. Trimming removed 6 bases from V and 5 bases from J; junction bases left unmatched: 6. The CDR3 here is CASSPGQGWYGYTF. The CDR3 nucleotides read TGTGCCAGCAGCCCGGGACAGGGGTGGTATGGCTACACCTTC.

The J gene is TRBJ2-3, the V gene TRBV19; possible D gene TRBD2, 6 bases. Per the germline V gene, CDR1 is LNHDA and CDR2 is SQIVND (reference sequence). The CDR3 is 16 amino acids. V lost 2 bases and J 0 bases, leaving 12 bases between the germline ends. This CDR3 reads CASSIWSGSSTDTQYF. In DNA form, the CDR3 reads TGTGCCAGTAGTATATGGAGCGGGTCTAGCACAGATACGCAGTATTTT.

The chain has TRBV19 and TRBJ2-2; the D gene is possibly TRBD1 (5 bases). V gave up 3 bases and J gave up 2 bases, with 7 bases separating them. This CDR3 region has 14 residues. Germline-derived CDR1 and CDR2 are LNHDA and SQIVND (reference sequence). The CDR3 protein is CASSIGANTGELFF. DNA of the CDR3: TGTGCCAGTAGTATTGGGGCCAACACCGGGGAGCTGTTTTTT.

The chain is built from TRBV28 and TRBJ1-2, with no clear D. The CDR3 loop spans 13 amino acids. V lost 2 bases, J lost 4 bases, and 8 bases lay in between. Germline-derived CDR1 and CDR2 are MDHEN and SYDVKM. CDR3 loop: CASSLGLSYGYTF. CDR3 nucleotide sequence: TGTGCCAGCAGTTTAGGACTATCCTATGGCTACACCTTC.